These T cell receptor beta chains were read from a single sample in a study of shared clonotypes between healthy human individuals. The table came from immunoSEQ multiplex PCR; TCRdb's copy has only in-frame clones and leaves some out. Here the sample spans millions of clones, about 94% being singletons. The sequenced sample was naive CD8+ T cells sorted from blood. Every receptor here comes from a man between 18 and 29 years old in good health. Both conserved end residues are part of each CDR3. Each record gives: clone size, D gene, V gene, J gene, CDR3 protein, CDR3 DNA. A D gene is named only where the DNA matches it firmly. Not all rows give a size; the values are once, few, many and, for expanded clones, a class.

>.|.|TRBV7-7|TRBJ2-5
CASSSRGDLKETQYF
TGTGCTAGCAGCTCCCGAGGGGACCTAAAAGAGACCCAGTACTTC
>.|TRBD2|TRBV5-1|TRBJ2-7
CASSLGLAGALSYEQYF
TGCGCCAGCAGCTTGGGACTAGCGGGGGCCCTATCCTACGAGCAGTACTTC
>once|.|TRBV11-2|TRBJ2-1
CASSMDSYNEQFF
TGTGCCAGCAGCATGGACAGTTACAATGAGCAGTTCTTC
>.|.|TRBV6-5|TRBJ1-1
CASSYSEGFMNTEAFF
TGTGCCAGCAGTTACTCGGAGGGCTTCATGAACACTGAAGCTTTCTTT
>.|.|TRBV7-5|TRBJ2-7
CARSLAPISGCEQYF
TGTGCCAGAAGCTTAGCGCCGATTTCTGGCTGCGAGCAGTACTTC
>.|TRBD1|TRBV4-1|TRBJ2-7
CASSQVLQGANYEQYF
TGCGCCAGCAGCCAAGTTCTACAGGGGGCAAACTACGAGCAGTACTTC
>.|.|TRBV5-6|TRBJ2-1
CASSWAMGATDSEQFF
TGTGCCAGCAGCTGGGCGATGGGGGCCACCGACAGTGAGCAGTTCTTC
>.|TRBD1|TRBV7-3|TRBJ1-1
CASSPLQGMNTEAFF
TGTGCCAGCAGCCCCTTACAGGGGATGAACACTGAAGCTTTCTTT
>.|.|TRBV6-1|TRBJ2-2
CASSEWWASNTGELFF
TGTGCCAGCAGTGAATGGTGGGCCAGCAACACCGGGGAGCTGTTTTTT
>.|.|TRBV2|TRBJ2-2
CASRGDTGELFF
TGTGCCAGCCGTGGGGACACCGGGGAGCTGTTTTTT
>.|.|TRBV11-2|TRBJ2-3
CASSWRGQGDTQYF
TGTGCCAGCAGCTGGAGGGGGCAGGGAGATACGCAGTATTTT
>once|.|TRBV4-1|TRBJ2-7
CASSRSGSYEQYF
TGCGCCAGCAGCCGTTCGGGATCCTACGAGCAGTACTTC
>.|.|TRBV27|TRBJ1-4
CASSDGLIREKLFF
TGTGCCAGCAGCGACGGTCTTATTCGGGAAAAACTGTTTTTT
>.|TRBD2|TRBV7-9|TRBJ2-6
CASSRGLAGGPSGANVLTF
TGTGCCAGCAGCCGAGGACTAGCGGGAGGCCCCTCTGGGGCCAACGTCCTGACTTTC
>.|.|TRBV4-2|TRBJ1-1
CASSHLSSGGPRTEAFF
TGTGCCAGCAGCCATCTCTCATCCGGGGGGCCGAGAACTGAAGCTTTCTTT
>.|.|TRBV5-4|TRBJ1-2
CASSLAEGLDGYTF
TGTGCCAGCAGCTTGGCCGAAGGGTTGGATGGCTACACCTTC
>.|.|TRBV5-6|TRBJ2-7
CASSRDGYEQYF
TGTGCCAGCAGCCGGGATGGCTACGAGCAGTACTTC
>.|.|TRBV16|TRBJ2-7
CASSPQGRSYEQYF
TGTGCCAGCAGCCCGCAGGGGCGATCCTACGAGCAGTACTTC
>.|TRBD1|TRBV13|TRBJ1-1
CASSPQGVNTEAFF
TGTGCCAGCAGCCCACAGGGGGTGAACACTGAAGCTTTCTTT
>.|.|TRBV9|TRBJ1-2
CASSDPGMAAGYTF
TGTGCCAGCAGCGATCCCGGGATGGCGGCCGGCTACACCTTC
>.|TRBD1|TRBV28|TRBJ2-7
CASSLGQGGEQYF
TGTGCCAGCAGCCTCGGACAGGGCGGCGAGCAGTACTTC
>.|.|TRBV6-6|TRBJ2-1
CASPNPRGEQFF
TGTGCCAGCCCCAACCCTCGCGGTGAGCAGTTCTTC
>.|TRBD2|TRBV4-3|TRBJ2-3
CASSQDLLAGANTQYF
TGCGCCAGCAGCCAAGATTTGCTAGCGGGAGCAAATACGCAGTATTTT
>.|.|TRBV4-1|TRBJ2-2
CASSQEGPGWEDTGELFF
TGCGCCAGCAGCCAAGAGGGGCCAGGGTGGGAGGACACCGGGGAGCTGTTTTTT
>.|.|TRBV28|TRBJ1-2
CASSPDNGLGYTF
TGTGCCAGCAGCCCTGACAATGGTCTTGGCTACACCTTC
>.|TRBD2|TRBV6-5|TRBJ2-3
CASSMGLAGLDTQYF
TGTGCCAGCAGTATGGGACTAGCGGGACTGGATACGCAGTATTTT
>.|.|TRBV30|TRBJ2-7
CAWSFGRGTSYEQYF
TGTGCCTGGAGTTTCGGGCGGGGAACCTCCTACGAGCAGTACTTC
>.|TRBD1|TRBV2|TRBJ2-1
CASRNGTDLSYNEQFF
TGTGCCAGCAGGAACGGGACAGACCTTTCCTACAATGAGCAGTTCTTC
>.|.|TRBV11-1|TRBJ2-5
CASSKGPQETQYF
TGTGCCAGCAGTAAGGGACCCCAAGAGACCCAGTACTTC
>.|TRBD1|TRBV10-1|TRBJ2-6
CASSGDRVSGANVLTF
TGCGCCAGCAGTGGGGACAGGGTCTCTGGGGCCAACGTCCTGACTTTC
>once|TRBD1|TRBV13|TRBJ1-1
CASSDRQGANTEAFF
TGTGCCAGCAGCGACCGACAGGGTGCGAACACTGAAGCTTTCTTT
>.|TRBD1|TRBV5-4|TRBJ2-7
CASSFDRGYEQYF
TGTGCCAGCAGCTTTGACAGGGGATACGAGCAGTACTTC
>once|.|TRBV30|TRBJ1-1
CAWSFQGSMNTEAFF
TGTGCCTGGAGTTTCCAGGGATCCATGAACACTGAAGCTTTCTTT
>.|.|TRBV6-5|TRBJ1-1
CASSYEAATEAFF
TGTGCCAGCAGTTACGAGGCCGCCACTGAAGCTTTCTTT
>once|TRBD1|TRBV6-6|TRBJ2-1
CASSSDRDFYNEQFF
TGTGCCAGCAGCTCGGACAGGGACTTCTACAATGAGCAGTTCTTC
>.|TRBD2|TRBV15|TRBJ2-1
CATSSRLAGDNEQFF
TGTGCCACCAGCAGCCGGCTAGCGGGAGATAATGAGCAGTTCTTC
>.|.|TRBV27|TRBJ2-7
CASSLTETYEQYF
TGTGCCAGCAGTTTAACGGAGACCTACGAGCAGTACTTC
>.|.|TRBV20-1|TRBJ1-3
CSARAGNTIYF
TGCAGTGCCAGGGCTGGAAACACCATATATTTT
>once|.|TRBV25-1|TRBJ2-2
CASSDLPGTGGELFF
TGTGCCAGCAGTGACCTCCCAGGGACTGGCGGGGAGCTGTTTTTT
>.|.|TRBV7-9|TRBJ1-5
CASSLAGETQPQHF
TGTGCCAGCAGCTTAGCAGGGGAAACTCAGCCCCAGCATTTT
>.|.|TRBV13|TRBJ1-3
CASSLSGEDTIYF
TGTGCCAGCAGCTTATCGGGGGAGGACACCATATATTTT
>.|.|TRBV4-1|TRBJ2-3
CASSQVGAPPDTQYF
TGCGCCAGCAGCCAAGTAGGGGCTCCACCGGATACGCAGTATTTT
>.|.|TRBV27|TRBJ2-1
CASTRGGGYNEQFF
TGTGCCAGCACGCGTGGGGGCGGCTACAATGAGCAGTTCTTC
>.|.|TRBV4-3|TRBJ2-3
CASSLTTVSSTDTQYF
TGCGCCAGCAGCCTGACGACAGTTTCTAGCACAGATACGCAGTATTTT